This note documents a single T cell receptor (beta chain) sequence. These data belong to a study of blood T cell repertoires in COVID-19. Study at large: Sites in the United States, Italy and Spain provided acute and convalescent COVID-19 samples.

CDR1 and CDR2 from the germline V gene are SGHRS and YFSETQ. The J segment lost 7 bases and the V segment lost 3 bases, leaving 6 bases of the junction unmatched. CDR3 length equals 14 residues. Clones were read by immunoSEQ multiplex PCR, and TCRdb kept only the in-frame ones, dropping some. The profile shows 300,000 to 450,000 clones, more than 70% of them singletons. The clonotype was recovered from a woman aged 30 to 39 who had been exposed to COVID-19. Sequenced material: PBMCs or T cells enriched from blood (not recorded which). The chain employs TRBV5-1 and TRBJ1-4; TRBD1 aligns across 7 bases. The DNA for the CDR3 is TGCGCCAGCAGCTCACAGGGGTCTGGTGAAAAACTGTTTTTT. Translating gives CASSSQGSGEKLFF. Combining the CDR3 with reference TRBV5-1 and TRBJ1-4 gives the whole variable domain KAGVTQTPRYLIKTRGQQVTLSCSPISGHRSVSWYQQTPGQGLQFLFEYFSETQRNKGNFPGRFSGRQFSNSRSEMNVSTLELGDSALYLCASSSQGSGEKLFFGSGTQLSVL.